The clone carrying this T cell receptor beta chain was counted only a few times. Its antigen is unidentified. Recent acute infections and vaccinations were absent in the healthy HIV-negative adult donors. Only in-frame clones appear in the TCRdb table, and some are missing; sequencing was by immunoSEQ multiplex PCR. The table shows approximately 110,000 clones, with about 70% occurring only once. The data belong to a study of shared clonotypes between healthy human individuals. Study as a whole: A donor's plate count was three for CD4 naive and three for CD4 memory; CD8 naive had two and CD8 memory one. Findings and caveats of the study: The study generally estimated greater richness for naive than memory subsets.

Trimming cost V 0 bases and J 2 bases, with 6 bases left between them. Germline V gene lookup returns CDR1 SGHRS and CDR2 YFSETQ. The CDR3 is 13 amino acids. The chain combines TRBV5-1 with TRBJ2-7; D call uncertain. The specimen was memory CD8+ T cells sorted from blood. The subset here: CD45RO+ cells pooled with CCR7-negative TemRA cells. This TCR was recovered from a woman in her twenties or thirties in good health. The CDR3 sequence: CASSLAAAYEQYF. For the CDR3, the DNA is TGCGCCAGCAGCTTGGCGGCAGCCTACGAGCAGTACTTC.